One and the same sample provided the 8 T cell receptor beta chains below, sequenced in a study of T cell repertoires in cytomegalovirus infection. TCRdb itself ran the reads through MiXCR, one entry per CDR3 protein. The top ten hold around 6% of the sample, which has 210,000 or so distinct CDR3 sequences, approximately 7% seen once. Sequencing was done on a sample of PBMCs. These receptors were collected from a human donor in good health (CMV status not recorded). Some clones in this sample may be carry-over from other donors' samples.

This clonotype was detected ten times or more. This chain connects TRBV4-2 to TRBJ1-1; 10 bases match TRBD1. In germline, CDR1 is LGHNA, CDR2 YNFKEQ. With V trimmed by 4 bases and J by 0 bases, 8 bases remained unmatched. The CDR3 sequence is 17 residues long. The CDR3 sequence: CASSLPGQGSMNTEAFF. In DNA, the CDR3 is TGTGCCAGCAGCCTGCCGGGACAGGGGTCAATGAACACTGAAGCTTTCTTT.

This clonotype was seen ten or more times. The rearrangement joins TRBV7-9 to TRBJ1-5, with D perhaps TRBD1 (6 bases). The ends were cut back, 1 base at V and 6 bases at J, with 10 bases in the middle. Germline V gene sequence: CDR1 SEHNR, CDR2 FQNEAQ (reference sequence). This CDR3 is built from 14 residues. CDR3 residues: CASSLGQGSQPQHF. In DNA, the CDR3 is TGTGCCAGCAGCTTAGGGCAGGGGAGTCAGCCCCAGCATTTT.

Many counts were recorded for this clonotype. The chain recombines TRBV28 with TRBJ2-7; D possibly corresponds to TRBD1 (5 bases). The germline gives CDR1 MDHEN, CDR2 SYDVKM. The CDR3 length is 11 residues. V was pared by 3 bases and J by 6 bases, with 6 bases between. The CDR3 is CASSLQGEQYF. The CDR3 DNA reads as TGTGCCAGCAGTTTGCAGGGCGAGCAGTACTTC.

This clonotype was seen many times. The genes are TRBV4-2 and TRBJ1-2; 7 bases match TRBD1. Germline loops: CDR1 LGHNA, CDR2 YNFKEQ. The V gene end was trimmed by 1 base and the J gene end by 4 bases; junction bases not matched to a gene: 6. The CDR3 covers 15 residues. CDR3 sequence (DNA): TGTGCCAGCAGCCAAGTAGGGGACAGTCCCTATGGCTACACCTTC. Encoded protein: CASSQVGDSPYGYTF.

As to this clonotype: This may arise from a read error, as a much more abundant clone is one base away. V usage is TRBV15 and J usage is TRBJ2-3, with 8 bases identical to TRBD2. CDR1 and CDR2 from the germline V gene are LNHNV and YYDKDF (reference sequence). The junction had 6 bases not matched to a gene; V was cut back by 0 bases and J by 4 bases. There are 16 residues in the CDR3. The CDR3 region has the DNA TGTGCCACCAGCAGAGATATTTGCGGGGGGTCAGATACGCAGTATTTT. It translates to CATSRDICGGSDTQYF. Together with reference TRBV15 and TRBJ2-3, the CDR3 gives the full variable domain: DAMVIQNPRYQVTQFGKPVTLSCSQTLNHNVMYWYQQKSSQAPKLLFHYYDKDFNNEADTPDNFQSRRPNTSFCFLDIRSPGLGDTAMYLCATSRDICGGSDTQYFGPGTRLTVL.

This clonotype appeared many times. The chain couples TRBV7-3 to TRBJ2-2; D is perhaps TRBD2 (5 bases). This CDR3 region has 15 residues. V lost 5 bases to trimming and J lost 0 bases, with 10 bases between them. From germline, CDR1 is SGHTA and CDR2 FQGTGA. As DNA, the CDR3 is TGTGCCAGCAGCCAAGGGAGCGCGAACACCGGGGAGCTGTTTTTT. Translating gives CASSQGSANTGELFF. Drawing the rest from reference TRBV7-3 and TRBJ2-2, the complete variable domain is GAGVSQTPSNKVTEKGKYVELRCDPISGHTALYWYRQSLGQGPEFLIYFQGTGAADDSGLPNDRFFAVRPEGSVSTLKIQRTERGDSAVYLCASSQGSANTGELFFGEGSRLTVL.

Many counts were recorded for this clonotype. The rearrangement uses TRBV4-1 and TRBJ1-3; D is uncertain. V lost 4 bases and J lost 3, with 7 bases in between. Looked up from germline, CDR1 is MGHRA and CDR2 is YSYEKL. The CDR3 contains 13 residues. CDR3 sequence: CASSPSDGNTIYF. The CDR3 DNA sequence: TGCGCCAGCAGCCCTTCGGATGGAAACACCATATATTTT.

This clonotype was found many times. One end of the junction varies from germline; a read error may be responsible. The chain is built from TRBV9 and TRBJ2-5; 11 positions match TRBD2. Germline V CDR1 and CDR2: SGDLS, YYNGEE. The CDR3 has 14 residues. The CDR3 bases are TGTGCCAGCAGCGGCCCCGGGACTAGCGGCGTTAAGAACTTC. It is translated as CASSGPGTSGVKNF.